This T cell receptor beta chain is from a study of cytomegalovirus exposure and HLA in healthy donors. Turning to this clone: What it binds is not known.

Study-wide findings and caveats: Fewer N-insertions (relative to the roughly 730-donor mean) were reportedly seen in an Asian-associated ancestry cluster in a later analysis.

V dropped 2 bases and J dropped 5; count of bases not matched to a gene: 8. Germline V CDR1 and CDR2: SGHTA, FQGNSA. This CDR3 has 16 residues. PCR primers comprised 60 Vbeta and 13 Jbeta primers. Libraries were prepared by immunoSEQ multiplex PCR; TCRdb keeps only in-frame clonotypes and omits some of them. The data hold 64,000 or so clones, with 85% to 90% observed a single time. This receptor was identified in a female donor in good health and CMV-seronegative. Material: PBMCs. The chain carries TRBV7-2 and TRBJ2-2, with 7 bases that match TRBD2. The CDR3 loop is CASSLWRTSWTGELFF. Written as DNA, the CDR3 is TGTGCCAGCAGCTTATGGAGGACTAGTTGGACCGGGGAGCTGTTTTTT.